This TCR beta chain derives from a study of blood T cell repertoires in COVID-19. Overall study context: Spain, Italy and the United States supplied samples that represented acute and convalescent COVID-19. PBMCs, B-cell-depleted T cells, or T cells were the source of the cDNA or gDNA that made up the material.

Followed longitudinally, the Seattle patients had been enrolled during active infection. Original processing notes: Amplification of reference gene primers was used by the study to estimate nucleated cell counts. Method: immunoSEQ multiplex PCR; TCRdb's copy keeps in-frame clones and lacks some. The V and J calls and the clone size are those of that table, but D and trimming were determined from the DNA. Of 150,000 to 200,000 clones in the sample, under 85% are singletons; the top ten hold under 10%. Germline V gives CDR1 SQVTM, CDR2 ANQGSEA. The CDR3 is made up of 14 amino acids. The V end was cut by 6 bases, the J end by 0 bases, with 9 bases between.

What was sequenced was peripheral blood. The receptor was derived from a woman aged 70 to 79 with COVID-19, enrolled during active disease. The rearrangement links TRBV29-1 to TRBJ2-6; no firm D call. The CDR3 protein is CSVHWPSGANVLTF. DNA of the CDR3: TGCAGCGTGCATTGGCCCTCTGGGGCCAACGTCCTGACTTTC.